The present T cell receptor beta chain was sequenced within a study of breast tumors, draining lymph nodes, adjacent tissues (dated by TCRdb to 2016 to 2018). In the study overall: Breast cancer patients provided tumor, adjacent nontumor tissue and axillary lymph nodes, and the study compared the TCR beta repertoires across these three sources. The study aimed to assess the relationships and possible T-cell exchange between tumor, surrounding tissue and draining lymph node repertoires in human breast cancer. Beyond this particular receptor, the publication reports: Tumor T-cell repertoires showed less diversity than lymph node repertoires and more diversity than nontumor tissue repertoires, and tumor T-cell repertoires showed preferential V and J gene usage. The study presented the conclusion that tumor T cells originate in lymph nodes as consistent with a hypothesis, not as something directly demonstrated. The similarity between tumor and nontumor tissue repertoires was significantly greater in luminal-like breast cancer than in basal-like breast cancer. The data were judged consistent with most tumor T cells deriving from the lymph node and then expanding within tumor tissue.

Sequencing was performed on an Illumina HiSeq 2000. Multiplex PCR amplification was used to generate the TCR beta chain libraries. The amplified TCR beta chain products were analyzed by high-throughput sequencing. TCRdb reworked the public reads: Q25 trimming with fastp, MiXCR clone assembly, productive beta chains retained. CDR3 protein sequences are deduplicated, and each keeps its most common genes and DNA. This sample comprises around 140,000 distinct CDR3 sequences, 20% to 25% of them detected only once. The ten largest clones represent approximately 2.7% of the sample. This clonotype was observed a few times. Which antigen it targets is not known. Base qualities are missing; no much larger clone stands one base away. CDR1 and CDR2 are read off the germline V gene as KGHDR and SFDVKD. Counted from cysteine to phenylalanine, this CDR3 has 16 amino acids. The kept DNA is CDR3 alone, 48 bases in frame from the first base. The trim is 4 bases for V and 6 bases for J, with a gap of 18 bases between the germline ends.

Lymph node samples were obtained from the axillary draining lymph nodes of breast cancer patients. The rearrangement combines TRBV24-1 with TRBJ2-1, and TRBD1 may be the D gene, going by 5 matching bases. The clonotype was recovered from a female donor with breast cancer. Some clones in this sample may be carry-over from other donors' samples. Source material: axillary lymph node tissue. The sequenced DNA: TGTGCCACCAGTGACCCGACAGAGCCTTTCGGCAATGAGCAGTTCTTC. This codes for CATSDPTEPFGNEQFF.